This T cell receptor (beta chain) was sequenced in a study of cytomegalovirus exposure and HLA in healthy donors. Primers: 60 Vbeta forward and 13 Jbeta reverse. Produced via immunoSEQ multiplex PCR; TCRdb's table is partial and in-frame only. The top ten hold just over 2.5% of the sample, which has 100,000 or so clones, less than 85% seen once. General study results and limits: In a later analysis, an Asian-associated ancestry cluster reportedly showed fewer N-insertions than the approximately 640-donor mean. Previously analyzed data showed that most TCR beta V segments were productive at a frequency of about 87% or about 30%. The records held CMV serostatus as the only immune exposure information. One variant, a missense change in DCLRE1C, was linked in a later analysis to TCR beta V- and J-gene trimming.

With 1 base removed from V and 8 bases from J, the gap between germline ends came to 12 bases. Per germline, CDR1 SGHRS and CDR2 YFSETQ. The CDR3 contains 13 residues. On this clone itself: Its target is not known.

The sample consisted of PBMCs. This sequence joins TRBV5-1 and TRBJ1-2; D is perhaps TRBD1 (5 bases). The clonotype originates from a man aged 35-49 years in good health and CMV-seronegative. CDR3 DNA sequence: TGCGCCAGCAGCTTGCGCGGGGGAATAGGCTACACCTTC. Translation gives CASSLRGGIGYTF.